A selection of T cell receptor beta chains follows, all from one sample in a study of CD8+CD57+ T cells in acquired aplastic anemia. TCRdb re-called the reads through MiXCR, storing one row per CDR3 protein. The sample consists of about 150,000 distinct CDR3 sequences, around 41% of them appearing once. The specimen was sorted CD4+, CD8+, or CD8+CD57+ T cells (not recorded which) from PBMCs. These receptors all come from a human donor in good health, serving as a control. Each CDR3 is given with its conserved first and last residue. A D gene is named only where the DNA matches it firmly. Size tells how often a clone was seen (once, few, many) or the class of an expanded clone, and some rows leave it out.

v_gene: TRBV29-1; len: 13; d_gene: -; abundance: many; j_gene: TRBJ2-7; CDR3aa: CSVGWDTRGEQYF; CDR3nt: TGCAGCGTTGGATGGGACACCCGGGGCGAGCAGTACTTC
v_gene: TRBV5-4; len: 13; d_gene: -; abundance: many; j_gene: TRBJ2-5; CDR3aa: CASSLVREETQYF; CDR3nt: TGTGCCAGCAGCTTGGTCAGAGAAGAGACCCAGTACTTC
v_gene: TRBV2; len: 15; d_gene: TRBD1; abundance: -; j_gene: TRBJ2-3; CDR3aa: CASSLWDRGPDTQYF; CDR3nt: TGTGCCAGCAGTCTATGGGACAGGGGGCCAGATACGCAGTATTTT
v_gene: TRBV10-3; len: 16; d_gene: -; abundance: medium-sized; j_gene: TRBJ2-6; CDR3aa: CAITGSLFSGANVLTF; CDR3nt: TGTGCCATCACAGGCAGCCTTTTCTCTGGGGCCAACGTCCTGACTTTC
v_gene: TRBV7-6; len: 12; d_gene: -; abundance: -; j_gene: TRBJ1-1; CDR3aa: CASSTPTSEAFF; CDR3nt: TGTGCCAGCAGCACGCCCACGTCTGAAGCTTTCTTT
v_gene: TRBV7-2; len: 15; d_gene: -; abundance: many; j_gene: TRBJ2-3; CDR3aa: CASSSGTGSGDTQYF; CDR3nt: TGTGCCAGCAGTTCGGGGACCGGGAGCGGAGATACGCAGTATTTT
v_gene: TRBV11-2; len: 17; d_gene: TRBD2; abundance: -; j_gene: TRBJ2-1; CDR3aa: CASSLVAGGVSYNEQFF; CDR3nt: TGTGCCAGCAGCTTAGTAGCGGGAGGGGTCTCCTACAATGAGCAGTTCTTC
v_gene: TRBV5-1; len: 13; d_gene: TRBD1; abundance: -; j_gene: TRBJ2-7; CDR3aa: CACSYDRDYEQYF; CDR3nt: TGCGCCTGCAGCTATGACAGGGACTACGAGCAGTACTTC
v_gene: TRBV20-1; len: 15; d_gene: TRBD2; abundance: many; j_gene: TRBJ2-1; CDR3aa: CSAKALAGDYNEQFF; CDR3nt: TGCAGTGCCAAAGCCCTAGCGGGAGATTACAATGAGCAGTTCTTC
v_gene: TRBV11-3; len: 13; d_gene: -; abundance: many; j_gene: TRBJ1-1; CDR3aa: CASSLEERGEAFF; CDR3nt: TGTGCCAGCAGCTTAGAGGAACGGGGTGAAGCTTTCTTT
v_gene: TRBV20-1; len: 16; d_gene: -; abundance: many; j_gene: TRBJ1-2; CDR3aa: CSARESGTSGGYGYTF; CDR3nt: TGCAGTGCCCGAGAATCCGGGACATCGGGCGGGTATGGCTACACCTTC
v_gene: TRBV5-1; len: 16; d_gene: TRBD2; abundance: many; j_gene: TRBJ2-2; CDR3aa: CASNLAGGVYTGELFF; CDR3nt: TGCGCCAGCAACCTAGCGGGAGGTGTCTACACCGGGGAGCTGTTTTTT
v_gene: TRBV7-9; len: 15; d_gene: -; abundance: many; j_gene: TRBJ1-4; CDR3aa: CASSLGLGRNEKLFF; CDR3nt: TGTGCCAGCAGCTTAGGCCTGGGCCGTAATGAAAAACTGTTTTTT
v_gene: TRBV10-2; len: 18; d_gene: TRBD1; abundance: once; j_gene: TRBJ2-5; CDR3aa: CASSRGRWAAGTGETQYF; CDR3nt: TGCGCCAGCAGCAGGGGGCGGTGGGCGGCAGGTACCGGAGAGACCCAGTACTTC
v_gene: TRBV10-1; len: 15; d_gene: TRBD1; abundance: -; j_gene: TRBJ2-7; CDR3aa: CASSLDRGSNYEQYF; CDR3nt: TGCGCCAGCAGTCTCGACAGGGGAAGTAACTACGAGCAGTACTTC
v_gene: TRBV6-5; len: 11; d_gene: -; abundance: many; j_gene: TRBJ2-7; CDR3aa: CASRWGDEQYF; CDR3nt: TGTGCCAGCAGATGGGGAGACGAGCAGTACTTC
v_gene: TRBV2; len: 15; d_gene: -; abundance: few; j_gene: TRBJ2-1; CDR3aa: CASSGDDPSYNEQFF; CDR3nt: TGTGCCAGCAGTGGCGACGATCCGTCCTACAATGAGCAGTTCTTC
v_gene: TRBV10-3; len: 14; d_gene: -; abundance: -; j_gene: TRBJ2-3; CDR3aa: CATTSISSTDTQYF; CDR3nt: TGTGCCACAACAAGTATTTCTAGCACAGATACGCAGTATTTT
v_gene: TRBV7-2; len: 12; d_gene: TRBD2; abundance: few; j_gene: TRBJ2-7; CDR3aa: CASSEGGHEQYF; CDR3nt: TGTGCCAGCAGCGAGGGAGGGCACGAGCAGTACTTC
v_gene: TRBV7-8; len: 16; d_gene: -; abundance: -; j_gene: TRBJ2-7; CDR3aa: CASSLGASDSSYEQYF; CDR3nt: TGTGCCAGCAGCTTAGGGGCCAGCGACAGCTCCTACGAGCAGTACTTC
v_gene: TRBV7-2; len: 15; d_gene: TRBD2; abundance: many; j_gene: TRBJ2-5; CDR3aa: CASSLAAGGPETQYF; CDR3nt: TGTGCCAGCAGCTTAGCAGCGGGGGGGCCAGAGACCCAGTACTTC
v_gene: TRBV5-1; len: 14; d_gene: -; abundance: -; j_gene: TRBJ1-2; CDR3aa: CASSLGPENYGYTF; CDR3nt: TGCGCCAGCAGCTTGGGGCCGGAGAACTATGGCTACACCTTC
v_gene: TRBV12-3/TRBV12-4; len: 15; d_gene: -; abundance: many; j_gene: TRBJ2-7; CDR3aa: CASSPRVRGRNEQYF; CDR3nt: TGTGCCAGCAGTCCCCGTGTCCGGGGGAGGAACGAGCAGTACTTC
v_gene: TRBV6-1; len: 13; d_gene: -; abundance: -; j_gene: TRBJ1-1; CDR3aa: CASNHPSDTEAFF; CDR3nt: TGTGCCAGCAACCACCCTTCGGACACTGAAGCTTTCTTT
v_gene: TRBV19; len: 13; d_gene: -; abundance: -; j_gene: TRBJ2-3; CDR3aa: CASSLSQGDTQYF; CDR3nt: TGTGCCAGTAGTCTTAGCCAGGGTGATACGCAGTATTTT
v_gene: TRBV18; len: 13; d_gene: -; abundance: -; j_gene: TRBJ2-1; CDR3aa: CASSKTQGREQFF; CDR3nt: TGTGCCAGCTCCAAGACCCAGGGGAGGGAGCAGTTCTTC
v_gene: TRBV2; len: 12; d_gene: -; abundance: -; j_gene: TRBJ1-4; CDR3aa: CASSVSDEELFF; CDR3nt: TGTGCCAGCAGTGTATCGGATGAAGAACTGTTTTTT
v_gene: TRBV11-1; len: 17; d_gene: -; abundance: many; j_gene: TRBJ1-3; CDR3aa: CASSLGSLQVRGNTIYF; CDR3nt: TGTGCCAGCAGCTTAGGAAGCTTACAAGTGCGGGGAAACACCATATATTTT
v_gene: TRBV4-1; len: 15; d_gene: -; abundance: many; j_gene: TRBJ1-4; CDR3aa: CASHRIGGTNEKLFF; CDR3nt: TGCGCCAGCCACCGAATCGGAGGGACTAATGAAAAACTGTTTTTT
v_gene: TRBV4-1; len: 15; d_gene: -; abundance: many; j_gene: TRBJ2-5; CDR3aa: CASSQGRGAGETQYF; CDR3nt: TGCGCCAGCAGCCAAGGGCGCGGGGCAGGGGAGACCCAGTACTTC
v_gene: TRBV2; len: 14; d_gene: -; abundance: many; j_gene: TRBJ1-4; CDR3aa: CASTQGGGWEKLFF; CDR3nt: TGTGCCAGCACCCAGGGCGGTGGTTGGGAAAAACTGTTTTTT
v_gene: TRBV10-3; len: 13; d_gene: TRBD1; abundance: -; j_gene: TRBJ2-5; CDR3aa: CAIKGQEQETQYF; CDR3nt: TGTGCCATCAAGGGACAGGAGCAAGAGACCCAGTACTTC
v_gene: TRBV4-1; len: 13; d_gene: -; abundance: many; j_gene: TRBJ2-7; CDR3aa: CASSQDLSSIEYF; CDR3nt: TGCGCCAGCAGCCAAGATCTATCCAGCATCGAGTACTTC
v_gene: TRBV3-1; len: 12; d_gene: -; abundance: -; j_gene: TRBJ1-6; CDR3aa: CASSRLGMTLHF; CDR3nt: TGTGCCAGCAGCCGTCTAGGTATGACCCTCCACTTT
v_gene: TRBV10-3; len: 11; d_gene: TRBD1; abundance: -; j_gene: TRBJ1-2; CDR3aa: CVIRGDSDCTF; CDR3nt: TGTGTCATCAGGGGGGACAGTGACTGCACCTTC
v_gene: TRBV12-3/TRBV12-4; len: 15; d_gene: TRBD2; abundance: -; j_gene: TRBJ2-2; CDR3aa: CASRQSGGGTGELFF; CDR3nt: TGTGCCAGCAGACAGAGCGGGGGTGGAACCGGGGAGCTGTTTTTT
v_gene: TRBV29-1; len: 12; d_gene: TRBD2; abundance: -; j_gene: TRBJ2-3; CDR3aa: CIAGGDTDTQYF; CDR3nt: TGTATAGCGGGGGGGGACACAGATACGCAGTATTTT
v_gene: TRBV4-2; len: 16; d_gene: TRBD1; abundance: many; j_gene: TRBJ2-3; CDR3aa: CASSAGTGFLTDTQYF; CDR3nt: TGTGCCAGCAGCGCCGGGACAGGGTTCCTCACAGATACGCAGTATTTT
v_gene: TRBV5-1; len: 14; d_gene: -; abundance: -; j_gene: TRBJ1-2; CDR3aa: CASSRTETDYGYTF; CDR3nt: TGCGCCAGCAGCCGCACCGAGACAGATTATGGCTACACCTTC
v_gene: TRBV11-2; len: 19; d_gene: TRBD1; abundance: few; j_gene: TRBJ1-1; CDR3aa: CASSPTGTGNPLLNTEAFF; CDR3nt: TGTGCCAGCAGTCCGACCGGGACAGGGAATCCACTGTTAAACACTGAAGCTTTCTTT
v_gene: TRBV2; len: 11; d_gene: TRBD1; abundance: -; j_gene: TRBJ1-6; CDR3aa: CASGRGTPLHF; CDR3nt: TGTGCCAGCGGCAGGGGGACACCCCTCCACTTT
v_gene: TRBV27; len: 15; d_gene: -; abundance: few; j_gene: TRBJ2-5; CDR3aa: CASSLQGRRQETQYF; CDR3nt: TGTGCCAGCAGTCTGCAGGGACGAAGGCAAGAGACCCAGTACTTC
v_gene: TRBV12-3/TRBV12-4; len: 13; d_gene: -; abundance: many; j_gene: TRBJ1-2; CDR3aa: CASSLSRNYGYTF; CDR3nt: TGTGCCAGCAGTTTGTCAAGAAACTATGGCTACACCTTC
v_gene: TRBV5-4; len: 14; d_gene: TRBD2; abundance: few; j_gene: TRBJ2-2; CDR3aa: CASRPAGPTGELFF; CDR3nt: TGTGCCAGCCGACCAGCGGGACCCACCGGGGAGCTGTTTTTT
v_gene: TRBV5-4; len: 14; d_gene: -; abundance: many; j_gene: TRBJ2-5; CDR3aa: CASSFVPNSETQYF; CDR3nt: TGTGCCAGCAGCTTTGTACCCAACTCGGAGACCCAGTACTTC
v_gene: TRBV7-2; len: 12; d_gene: -; abundance: many; j_gene: TRBJ1-2; CDR3aa: CASSLDHYGYTF; CDR3nt: TGTGCCAGCAGCTTAGACCACTATGGCTACACCTTC